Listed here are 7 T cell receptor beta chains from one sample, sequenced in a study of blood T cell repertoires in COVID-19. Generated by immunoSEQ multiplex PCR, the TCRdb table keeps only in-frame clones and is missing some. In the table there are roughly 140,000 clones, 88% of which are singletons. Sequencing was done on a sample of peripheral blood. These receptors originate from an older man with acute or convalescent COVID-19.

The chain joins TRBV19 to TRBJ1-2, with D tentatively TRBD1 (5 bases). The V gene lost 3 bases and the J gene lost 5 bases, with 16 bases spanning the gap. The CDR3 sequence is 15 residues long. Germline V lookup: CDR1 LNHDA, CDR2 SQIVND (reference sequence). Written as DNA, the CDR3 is TGTGCCAGTAGTATTCCAGGGTTCGGTGTTTATGGCTACACCTTC. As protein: CASSIPGFGVYGYTF.

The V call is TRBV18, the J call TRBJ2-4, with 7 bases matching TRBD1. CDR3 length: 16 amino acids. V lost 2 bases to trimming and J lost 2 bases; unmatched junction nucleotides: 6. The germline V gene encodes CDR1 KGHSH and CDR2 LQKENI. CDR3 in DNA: TGTGCCAGCTCACCAGGGCAGGGGGTAACCAAAAACATTCAGTACTTC. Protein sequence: CASSPGQGVTKNIQYF.

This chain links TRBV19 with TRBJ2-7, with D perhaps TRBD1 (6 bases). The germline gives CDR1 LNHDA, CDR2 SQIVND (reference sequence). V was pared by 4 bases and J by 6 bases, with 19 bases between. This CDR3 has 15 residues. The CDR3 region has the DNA TGTGCCAGTAGTACGGACAGTTGGAGAGGGGGCGAGCAGTACTTC. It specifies CASSTDSWRGGEQYF.

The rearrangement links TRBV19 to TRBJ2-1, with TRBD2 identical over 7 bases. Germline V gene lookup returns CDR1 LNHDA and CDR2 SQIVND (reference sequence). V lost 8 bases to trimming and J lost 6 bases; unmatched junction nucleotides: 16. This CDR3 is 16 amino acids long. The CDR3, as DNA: TGTGCCAGTGTAGGCGGGGGAGCAGAAGGTGGCAATGAGCAGTTCTTC. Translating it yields CASVGGGAEGGNEQFF.

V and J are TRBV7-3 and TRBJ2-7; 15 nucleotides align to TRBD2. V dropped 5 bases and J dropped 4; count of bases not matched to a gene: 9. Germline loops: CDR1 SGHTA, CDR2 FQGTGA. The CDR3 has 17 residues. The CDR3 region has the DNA TGTGCCAGCAGCCCCGGGACTAGCGGGAGGAATTCGTACGAGCAGTACTTC. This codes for CASSPGTSGRNSYEQYF.

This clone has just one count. The CDR3 region is CASRLLAGVGADTQYF. The DNA for the CDR3 is TGTGCCAGCAGGCTCCTAGCGGGAGTCGGAGCAGATACGCAGTATTTT. The chain has TRBV2 and TRBJ2-3; TRBD2 agrees at 10 bases. The V and J ends lost 6 bases and 4 bases, in that order; junction bases with no gene match: 10. The CDR3 has 16 residues. The germline V gene encodes CDR1 SNHLY and CDR2 FYNNEI.

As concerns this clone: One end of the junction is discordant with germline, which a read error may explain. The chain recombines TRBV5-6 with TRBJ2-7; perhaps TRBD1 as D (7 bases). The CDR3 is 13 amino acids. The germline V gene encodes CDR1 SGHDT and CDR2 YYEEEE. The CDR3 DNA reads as TGTGCCAGCAGCTTGGACGGACAGGCGGGCGGGGACTTC. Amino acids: CASSLDGQAGGDF.